These T cell receptor beta chains were read from a single sample in a study of T cells in Graves' hyperthyroidism and ophthalmopathy. TCRdb used MiXCR to reprocess the multiplex PCR reads, holding one entry per CDR3 protein. The sample includes a few hundred thousand distinct CDR3 sequences, 15% to 18% of them seen just once. The material sequenced was blood. These receptors were obtained from a young woman with Graves' hyperthyroidism. Both conserved end residues are part of each CDR3. D genes are given only for firm matches.

V: TRBV27
D: TRBD2
length: 14
CDR3: CASCTSGTGDEQFF

V: TRBV7-9
D: TRBD2
length: 16
CDR3: CASSLVSGIRRETQYF

V: TRBV7-2
D: TRBD2
length: 17
CDR3: CASSWQTSGRSSYEQYF

V: TRBV7-9
D: TRBD2
length: 15
CDR3: CASSFLAGGNNEQFF

V: TRBV18
D: TRBD2
length: 16
CDR3: CASSPGLAGVKNEQFF

V: TRBV5-1
D: NA
length: 15
CDR3: CASGGSGQSYNEQFF

V: TRBV11-2
D: NA
length: 14
CDR3: CASSSLQSWYEQYF

V: TRBV18
D: NA
length: 16
CDR3: CASSQTRDINTGELFF

V: TRBV30
D: NA
length: 12
CDR3: CAWSTNYNEQFF

V: TRBV19
D: NA
length: 15
CDR3: CASRPRVPRGTEAFF

V: TRBV7-9
D: NA
length: 15
CDR3: CASSLDPGRDYGYTF

V: TRBV4-1
D: NA
length: 15
CDR3: CASSQGRDHSYEQYF

V: TRBV27
D: TRBD2
length: 14
CDR3: CASLAGGPSGELFF

V: TRBV6-1
D: NA
length: 11
CDR3: CASSVALGQYF

V: TRBV27
D: NA
length: 14
CDR3: CASKDGFPDTEAFF

V: TRBV20-1
D: TRBD1
length: 14
CDR3: CSATTGWGLYGYTF

V: TRBV27
D: TRBD2
length: 17
CDR3: CASSLSGAGASSYEQYF

V: TRBV6-1
D: TRBD2
length: 13
CDR3: CAGRLAASYEQYF

V: TRBV5-4
D: NA
length: 14
CDR3: CASTLGGRITEAFF

V: TRBV4-1
D: NA
length: 14
CDR3: CASSQDRQGPEAFF

V: TRBV20-1
D: NA
length: 14
CDR3: CSALQRGGKAEAFF

V: TRBV18
D: TRBD1
length: 16
CDR3: CASSPIPTGTGHGYTF

V: TRBV28
D: TRBD2
length: 15
CDR3: CASSSTSTSGYEQFF

V: TRBV6-1
D: NA
length: 12
CDR3: CASRDRSYEQYF